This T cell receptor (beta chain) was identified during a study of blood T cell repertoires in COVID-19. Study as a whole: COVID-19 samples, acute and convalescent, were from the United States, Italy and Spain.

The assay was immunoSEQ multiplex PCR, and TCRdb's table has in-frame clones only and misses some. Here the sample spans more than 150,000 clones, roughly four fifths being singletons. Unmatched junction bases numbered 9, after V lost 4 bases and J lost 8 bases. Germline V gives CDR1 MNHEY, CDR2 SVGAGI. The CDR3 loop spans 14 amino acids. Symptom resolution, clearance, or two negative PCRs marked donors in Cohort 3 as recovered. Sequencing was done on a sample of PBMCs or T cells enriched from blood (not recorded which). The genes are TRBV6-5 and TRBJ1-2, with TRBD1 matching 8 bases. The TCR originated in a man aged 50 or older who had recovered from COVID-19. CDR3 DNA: TGTGCCAGCAGTTTAGGCGGACAGGGAGGCGGCTACACCTTC. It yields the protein CASSLGGQGGGYTF.